This T cell receptor beta chain emerged from a study of blood T cells in healthy people across ages. Notes on the study in general: Aged donors had fewer naive CD4+ cells and lower diversity than long-lived donors.

Germline V gives CDR1 SGHKS, CDR2 YYEKEE (reference sequence). The J segment lost 3 bases and the V segment lost 5 bases, leaving 4 bases of the junction unmatched. The CDR3 is 14 amino acids. For this clonotype: Antigen specificity is unknown.

Every sample had a minimum of 6.5 million PBMCs isolated. A second PCR of 7 to 11 cycles used a sample-barcoded 5' primer and a J-beta primer mix. Every cDNA molecule bore a tag from a template-switch adaptor containing 12 random nucleotides. TCRdb passed the 5' RACE reads through MiXCR, listing each CDR3 protein once. The sample carries 1.5 million to 2 million distinct CDR3 sequences, about 35% recorded once. The receptor was isolated from a woman under 40 in good health. The rearrangement uses TRBV5-5 and TRBJ2-7, with 11 bases that match TRBD2. The sample comprised blood. The CDR3 bases are TGTGCCAGCAGTAACGGACTAGCGGGCTACGAGCAGTACTTC. This translates into CASSNGLAGYEQYF.